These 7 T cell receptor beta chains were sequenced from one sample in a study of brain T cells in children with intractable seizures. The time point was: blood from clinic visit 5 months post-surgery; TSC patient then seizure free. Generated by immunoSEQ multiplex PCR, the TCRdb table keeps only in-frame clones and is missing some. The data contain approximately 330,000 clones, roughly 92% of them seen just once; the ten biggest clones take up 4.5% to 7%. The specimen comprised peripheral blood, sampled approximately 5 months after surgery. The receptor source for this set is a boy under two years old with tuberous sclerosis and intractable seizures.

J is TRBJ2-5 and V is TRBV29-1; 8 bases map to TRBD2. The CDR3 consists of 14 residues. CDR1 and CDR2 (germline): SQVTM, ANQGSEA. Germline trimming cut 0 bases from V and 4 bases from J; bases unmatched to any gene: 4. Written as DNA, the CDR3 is TGCAGCGTTGAAGAGAGCGGGGGAGGAGAGACCCAGTACTTC. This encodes CSVEESGGGETQYF.

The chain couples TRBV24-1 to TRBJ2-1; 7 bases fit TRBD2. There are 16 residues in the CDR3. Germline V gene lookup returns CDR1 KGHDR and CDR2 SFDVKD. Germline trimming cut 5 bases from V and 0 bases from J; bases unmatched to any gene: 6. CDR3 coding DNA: TGTGCCACCAGTGTTCCGGGACTAAACTCCTACAATGAGCAGTTCTTC. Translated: CATSVPGLNSYNEQFF.

CDR3 sequence reads: CASSFLNSKNIQYF. The CDR3 nucleotides read TGTGCCAGCAGCTTCCTGAATTCCAAAAACATTCAGTACTTC. This chain joins TRBV14 and TRBJ2-4; no clear D. CDR1 is SGHDN and CDR2 is FVKESK in the germline V gene. This CDR3 is 14 amino acids long. The V and J ends lost 5 bases and 2 bases respectively, with 10 bases between them.

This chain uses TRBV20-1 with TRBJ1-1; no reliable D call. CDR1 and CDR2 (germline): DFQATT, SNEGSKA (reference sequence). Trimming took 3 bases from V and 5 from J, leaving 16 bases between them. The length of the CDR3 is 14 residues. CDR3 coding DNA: TGCAGTGCTAGTGTCTTCCCCGGTTGGACTGAAGCTTTCTTT. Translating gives CSASVFPGWTEAFF.

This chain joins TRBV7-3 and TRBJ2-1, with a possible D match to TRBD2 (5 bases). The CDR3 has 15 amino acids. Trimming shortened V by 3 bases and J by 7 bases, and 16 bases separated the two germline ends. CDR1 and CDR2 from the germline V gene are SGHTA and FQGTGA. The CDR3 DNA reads TGTGCCAGCAGCTTGGATGGACTGGAGATGAATGAGCAGTTCTTC. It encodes CASSLDGLEMNEQFF.

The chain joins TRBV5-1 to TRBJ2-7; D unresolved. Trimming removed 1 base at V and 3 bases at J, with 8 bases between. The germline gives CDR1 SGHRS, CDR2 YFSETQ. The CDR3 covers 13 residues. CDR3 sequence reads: CASSLRTSYEQYF. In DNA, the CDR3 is TGCGCCAGCAGCTTGAGGACGAGCTACGAGCAGTACTTC. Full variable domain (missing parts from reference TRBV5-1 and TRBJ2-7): KAGVTQTPRYLIKTRGQQVTLSCSPISGHRSVSWYQQTPGQGLQFLFEYFSETQRNKGNFPGRFSGRQFSNSRSEMNVSTLELGDSALYLCASSLRTSYEQYFGPGTRLTVT.

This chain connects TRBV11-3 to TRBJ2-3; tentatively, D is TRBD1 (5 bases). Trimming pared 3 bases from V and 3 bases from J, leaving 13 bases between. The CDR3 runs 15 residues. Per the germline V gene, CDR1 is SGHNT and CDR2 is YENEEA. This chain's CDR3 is CASSFRAGWTDTQYF. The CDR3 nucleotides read TGTGCCAGCAGCTTCAGGGCTGGGTGGACAGATACGCAGTATTTT.